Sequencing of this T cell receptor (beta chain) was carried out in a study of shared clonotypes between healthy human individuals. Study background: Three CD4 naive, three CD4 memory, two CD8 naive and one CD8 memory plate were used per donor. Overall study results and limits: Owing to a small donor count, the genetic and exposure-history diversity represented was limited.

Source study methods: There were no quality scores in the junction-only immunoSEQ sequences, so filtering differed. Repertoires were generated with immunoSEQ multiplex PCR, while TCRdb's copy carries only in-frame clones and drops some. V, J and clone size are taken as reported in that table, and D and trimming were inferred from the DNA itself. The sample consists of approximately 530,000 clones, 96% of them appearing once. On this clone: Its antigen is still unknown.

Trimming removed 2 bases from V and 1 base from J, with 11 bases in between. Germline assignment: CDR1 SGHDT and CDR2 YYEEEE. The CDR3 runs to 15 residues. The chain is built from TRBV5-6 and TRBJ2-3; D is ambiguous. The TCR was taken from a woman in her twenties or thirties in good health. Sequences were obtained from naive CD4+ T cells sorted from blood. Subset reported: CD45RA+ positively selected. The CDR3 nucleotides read TGTGCCAGCAGCTTTTCCCCGACCCGCACAGATACGCAGTATTTT. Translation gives CASSFSPTRTDTQYF.